This TCR beta chain appears in the sequencing data of a study of human T cells and chemical hapten exposure. Across the study: Per-sample TCR yields varied mainly from small pooled library volume differences. Broader study findings: High-frequency TCRs, those above 1 in 1000, stayed the same after DPC sensitization.

This sample's time point: healthy volunteer bleed at 6 weeks. Unfractionated whole blood served as the source for total RNA extraction. CDR1 and CDR2 from the germline V gene are SNHLY and FYNNEI. The J segment lost 0 bases and the V segment lost 7 bases, leaving 12 bases of the junction unmatched. The CDR3 totals 16 residues. This clonotype was detected many times. Its antigen is not known. Individual cDNA molecules (in the library) carried attached unique molecular identifiers. Authors' methods: Counting gave a median of roughly 97,000 TCRs per sample, with values ranging from about 23,224 to 690,600. TCRdb re-called the RACE reads through MiXCR, storing one row per CDR3 protein. These V and J calls originate from TCRdb's pipeline instead of the authors' own analysis. Of about 34,000 distinct CDR3 sequences listed, around 5% are singletons.

V and J are TRBV2 and TRBJ2-7, with 7 bases fitting TRBD2. This TCR derives from a human donor in good health. Some clones in this sample may be carry-over from other donors' samples. The sequencing sample was made of whole blood. The CDR3 DNA follows: TGTGCCAGCAATAGGAGGCTAGCGGAATTCTCCTACGAGCAGTACTTC. Translation gives CASNRRLAEFSYEQYF.